The 3 T cell receptor beta chains reported below all come from one sample, sequenced in a study of CD8+ T cells in alopecia areata (dated by TCRdb to 2017 to 2018). The time point label for this specimen denotes: baseline before oral tofacitinib. Libraries were prepared through the immunoSEQ multiplex PCR assay. RNA was extracted from all samples and reverse transcribed into cDNA as template for TCR sequencing. TCRdb took this table from immuneACCESS and kept in-frame rearrangements with V and J called. Such tables lack part of the clones; where checked against another copy, unresolved V genes explain under half of the gap, and the rest is unexplained. The sample data list more than 150,000 clones, and 50% to 75% of these were observed just once. The top ten clones comprise over 12% of the sample. Sequenced here: CD4+ T cells sorted from blood, sampled at week 0. The receptors shown here come from a human donor with alopecia areata.

The rearrangement links TRBV6-5 to TRBJ2-1; D not resolved. This CDR3 comprises 11 residues. V gave up 2 bases and J gave up 12 bases, with 8 bases separating them. Germline V CDR1 and CDR2: MNHEY, SVGAGI. The CDR3 DNA sequence: TGTGCCAGCAGTTACGGCTGGGCGCAGTTCTTC. Protein sequence: CASSYGWAQFF.

This chain links TRBV6-4 with TRBJ2-6; unclear D gene. The CDR3 spans 13 residues. Trimming shortened V by 4 bases and J by 2 bases, and 3 bases separated the two germline ends. Germline CDR1 MRHNA, CDR2 SNTAGT. The CDR3, as DNA: TGTGCCAGCAGTGGACCTGGGGCCAACGTCCTGACTTTC. It specifies CASSGPGANVLTF.

This rearrangement joins TRBV2 to TRBJ1-6, with D uncertain. Germline V gene sequence: CDR1 SNHLY, CDR2 FYNNEI. V was cut by 2 bases and J by 10 bases, with 12 bases left in between. The CDR3 totals 14 residues. DNA of the CDR3: TGTGCCAGCAGTGAATTAGGCGTGGGATCACCCCTCCACTTT. Protein sequence: CASSELGVGSPLHF.